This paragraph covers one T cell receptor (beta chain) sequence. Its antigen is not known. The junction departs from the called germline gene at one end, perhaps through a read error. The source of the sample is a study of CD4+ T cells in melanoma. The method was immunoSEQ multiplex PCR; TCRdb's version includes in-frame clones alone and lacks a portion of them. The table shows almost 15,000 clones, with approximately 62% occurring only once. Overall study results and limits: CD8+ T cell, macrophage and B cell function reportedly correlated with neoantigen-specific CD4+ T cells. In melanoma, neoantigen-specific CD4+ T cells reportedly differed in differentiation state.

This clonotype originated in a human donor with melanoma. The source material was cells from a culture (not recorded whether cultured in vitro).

The CDR3 DNA sequence: TGTGCCATCAGTGCGAACGGAATGGGCGAGCAGTACTTC. It specifies CAISANGMGEQYF. This chain links TRBV6-6 with TRBJ2-7; D not certain. The CDR3 spans 13 residues. Germline V gene lookup returns CDR1 MNHNY and CDR2 SVGAGI (reference sequence).